This T cell receptor beta chain derives from a study of B cell selection in AIRE deficiency. Study-level findings and limits: Patient Tconv cells held roughly a third of Treg sequences shared by healthy donors. TCRbeta-only data showed 30% to 45% of shared healthy Treg sequences in healthy Tconv.

Of note for this clone: The antigen is not known.

The sorted conventional CD4 T cells were gated as CD4+CD127+. CDR1 and CDR2 from the germline V gene are MDHEN and SYDVKM. The CDR3 consists of 15 residues. The ends lost 10 bases at V and 9 bases at J; junction bases unmatched: 16. The method was immunoSEQ multiplex PCR; TCRdb's version includes in-frame clones alone and lacks a portion of them. The sample includes some 25,000 clones, approximately 96% seen only once; the top ten take around 0.2%. V and J are TRBV28 and TRBJ2-1; 9 nucleotides match TRBD2. This receptor was taken from a human donor in good health. The specimen sequenced was CD4+CD127+ conventional T cells sorted from PBMCs. Written as DNA, the CDR3 is TGTGCCACCCCAGCTCGAGGCGGGAGGGCCGGTGAGCAGTTCTTC. It specifies CATPARGGRAGEQFF.